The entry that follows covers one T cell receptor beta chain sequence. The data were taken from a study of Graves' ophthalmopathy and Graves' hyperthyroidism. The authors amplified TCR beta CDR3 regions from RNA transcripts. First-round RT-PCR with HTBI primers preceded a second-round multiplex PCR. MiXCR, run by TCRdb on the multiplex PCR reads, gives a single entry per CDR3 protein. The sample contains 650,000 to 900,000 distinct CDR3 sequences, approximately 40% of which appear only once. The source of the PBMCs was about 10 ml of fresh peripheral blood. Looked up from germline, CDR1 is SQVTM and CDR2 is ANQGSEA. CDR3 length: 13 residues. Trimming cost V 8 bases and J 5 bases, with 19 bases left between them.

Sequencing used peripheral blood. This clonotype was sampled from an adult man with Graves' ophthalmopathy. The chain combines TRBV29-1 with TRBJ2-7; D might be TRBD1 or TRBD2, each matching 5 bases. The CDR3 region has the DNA TGCAGCTTAGATCGGGACGGACCCCACGAGCAGTACTTC. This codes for CSLDRDGPHEQYF.